The sequence of this TCR beta chain was determined in a study of T cell changes during pregnancy in multiple sclerosis. Trimming shortened V by 5 bases and J by 10 bases, and 24 bases separated the two germline ends. CDR1 and CDR2 (germline): SGHVS, FNYEAQ. The CDR3 consists of 16 residues. Assay: immunoSEQ multiplex PCR; the TCRdb copy retains only in-frame clones and omits some. The sample consists of around 50,000 clones, 92% of them appearing once. This clonotype originated in a female donor in good health, enrolled as a control in a pregnancy study. Sequenced material: CD4+ T cells from peripheral blood mononuclear cells, taken after pregnancy. The chain joins TRBV7-6 to TRBJ2-1, with TRBD1 as a possible D gene (7 bases). The CDR3 is CASSPFTTGNGGEQFF. The CDR3 coding sequence is TGTGCCAGCAGCCCTTTCACGACAGGGAATGGAGGGGAGCAGTTCTTC. Drawing the rest from reference TRBV7-6 and TRBJ2-1, the complete variable domain is GAGVSQSPRYKVTKRGQDVALRCDPISGHVSLYWYRQALGQGPEFLTYFNYEAQQDKSGLPNDRFSAERPEGSISTLTIQRTEQRDSAMYRCASSPFTTGNGGEQFFGPGTRLTVL.